The sequence of this TCR beta chain was determined in a study of blood T cell repertoires in COVID-19. Study information: T cells, B-cell-depleted T cells, or PBMCs supplied cDNA or gDNA.

There are 15 residues in the CDR3. Trimming took 0 bases from V and 6 from J, leaving 12 bases between them. Germline V lookup: CDR1 MGHRA, CDR2 YSYEKL. Sequenced by immunoSEQ multiplex PCR; TCRdb stores in-frame clones only, minus some. The sample holds 80,000 to 95,000 clones, roughly 88% seen once. Sequencing was done on a sample of peripheral blood. The origin of this receptor is a man aged 45-65 years with active or convalescent COVID-19. The chain couples TRBV4-1 to TRBJ1-5; perhaps TRBD1 as D (6 bases). For the CDR3, the DNA is TGCGCCAGCAGCCAAGAATATAACAGGGTTCAGCCCCAGCATTTT. It yields the protein CASSQEYNRVQPQHF.